The T cell receptor beta chain under discussion was sequenced for a study of blood T cell repertoires in COVID-19. As for the study in general: Both acute and convalescent COVID-19 samples were obtained from the United States, Italy and Spain.

Seattle enrolled patients during active infection and tracked them longitudinally. Libraries were prepared by immunoSEQ multiplex PCR; TCRdb keeps only in-frame clonotypes and omits some of them. The data contain about 180,000 clones, more than 75% of them seen just once; the ten biggest clones take up 15% to 20%. This CDR3 region has 16 residues. Trimming left V 3 bases short and J 7 bases short, with 20 bases between. Germline V gives CDR1 SGHNT, CDR2 YYREEE (reference sequence). The chain recombines TRBV5-4 with TRBJ1-3; the D gene is possibly TRBD1 (5 bases). The sample was peripheral blood. The receptor was derived from a person in their 70s with COVID-19, enrolled during active disease. CDR3 region: CASSSPTPGPTNTIYF. CDR3 DNA: TGTGCCAGCAGCTCTCCGACCCCAGGGCCGACTAACACCATATATTTT.